This T cell receptor (beta chain) was recovered during a study of regulatory T cells in long-lasting Graves disease (dated by TCRdb to the early 2020s). With respect to the entire study: Patients with newly diagnosed Graves' disease had been on antithyroid drugs for under 3 months. The study was registered as a clinical trial and conducted in China. A total of roughly 33 samples underwent TCR sequencing: around 13 from persistent and some 20 from newly diagnosed Graves' disease patients. Persistent Graves' disease patients were compared with newly diagnosed Graves' disease patients by peripheral blood TCR sequencing and RNA sequencing.

The germline V gene (reference sequence) provides CDR1 MNHEY and CDR2 SMNVEV. CDR3 length: 18 amino acids, cysteine to phenylalanine. The retained sequence is limited to the CDR3, 54 bases, with the frame set at the first base. This specimen's time point label, per the study, means: newly diagnosed GD, antithyroid drugs for less than 3 months. For both TCR sequencing and RNA sequencing, RNA was extracted from PBMCs using TRIzol. The diagnosis of Graves' disease was made according to American Thyroid Association guidelines. Patients were recruited from an endocrinology department in Xi'an, China. From each patient, 7.5 to 9.5 milliliters of peripheral blood was collected into an EDTA anticoagulant tube. Ficoll Paque Plus density gradient separation was used to isolate PBMCs, and no further T cell sorting was performed. An Agilent 2100 Bioanalyzer and agarose gel were used to assess RNA quality, and a NanoDrop 2000 was used to measure RNA concentration.

The table lists this clonotype with a few counts. This clone's antigen is unknown. One end of the junction is discordant with germline, which a read error may explain. The paper's findings and limits, for the study overall: Persistent Graves' disease patients showed lower TCR Shannon entropy and fewer highly expanded clones than newly diagnosed patients, suggesting clonal expansion. Because the primary lesion, thyroid tissue, could not be accessed, the study looked at peripheral blood alone. The small sample size was acknowledged by the authors as a limitation that may reduce accuracy. Only the TCR beta chain was sequenced and analyzed. Persistent disease showed preferential use of TRBV28, TRBJ1-2 and TRBJ2-5, whereas newly diagnosed disease favored TRBV20-1 and TRBJ2-1. A larger number of public clonotypes was shared among persistent patients (around 2,500) than among newly diagnosed patients (roughly 980).

The library was produced with multiplex PCR. The reads were generated on an Illumina HiSeq 4000. TCR beta libraries were built with iRepertoire HTBI primers and Arm-PCR amplification of CDR3 regions. PCR products were gel purified before sequencing. As for how the authors treated the data: Gene usage analysis of CDR3 amino acid clonotypes used the 55 to 80 TRBV and about 15 TRBJ segments found across samples. COPE and FqMerger were used to merge filtered high-quality paired reads into contigs. BLAST was used to align contigs to the IMGT TRBV, TRBD and TRBJ reference genes, and CDR3 was defined following IMGT. Any clonotype with a frequency above 0.1% was counted as a highly expanded clone. Shannon entropy served as the measure of repertoire diversity, while the Gini coefficient captured V-J evenness. Clonotypes shared by more than one individual were considered public. TCRdb reworked the public reads: Q25 trimming with fastp, MiXCR clone assembly, productive beta chains retained. Rows matching on CDR3 protein sequence are summarized as one entry with the most common DNA and genes. TCRdb's processing, not the authors', yielded these V and J calls. The sample profile shows approximately 540,000 distinct CDR3 sequences; more than 10% of them were found once. More than 8% of the sample lies in the top ten.

The sample was also reused in another study, on T cells in Graves' hyperthyroidism and ophthalmopathy. Reported in the second study: Stable Graves' hyperthyroidism was defined as the absence of progression to ophthalmopathy over 18 months of follow-up. The hyperthyroidism patients were between 18 and 65 years old and newly diagnosed, with a disease duration of less than 2 months. Exclusion was applied to patients with uncontrolled infections, other autoimmune diseases, pregnancy or lactation. Diagnoses were established on the basis of clinical symptoms, serum thyroxine and TRAb, thyroid ultrasound, and orbital computed tomography. A first-round RT-PCR of the TCR CDR3 used the HTBI primer set with the Qiagen OneStep RT-PCR kit. Blood samples also contained most of the expanded thyroid clonotypes (frequency above 0.001), which suggests that blood repertoires may reflect thyroid immune responses. A 13 V-J signature model separated ophthalmopathy from stable hyperthyroidism, with around 88% sensitivity and roughly 84% specificity in cross-validation and 80%/75% in testing. In validation, progression to ophthalmopathy was predicted by the model with 65% to 71% sensitivity and 72% to 85% specificity, a median of around 6.5 months before onset. To identify distinguishing TCR V-J signatures, a discovery cohort of about 100 patients was used, comprising some 45 with Graves' ophthalmopathy and about 59 with stable Graves' hyperthyroidism. Whether ophthalmopathy could be predicted prospectively was tested in an independent validation cohort made up of roughly 20 hyperthyroidism patients plus 17 patients who later progressed to ophthalmopathy. The 75 to 100 discovery patients were randomly split 7:3 into training and test sets. Thyroid tissue and blood T-cell repertoires from over 5 Graves' hyperthyroidism patients were also compared in the study. Once sampling was done, hyperthyroidism patients were given methimazole at a starting dose of 30 mg daily, whereas ophthalmopathy patients were given high-dose intravenous methylprednisolone. Libraries were constructed in a second round of multiplex PCR, after which size selection and purification were performed. Paired-end sequencing of the libraries was performed with 100 bp reads on an Illumina HiSeq2000. SOAPnuke was used to process the raw data, with reads discarded if the reads contained adapters or uncalled bases, had a mean Phred below 15, or lacked an exact constant-primer or identifier match. High-quality paired reads were merged with COPE v1.2.5, and unique nucleotide sequences were defined as clonotypes. MiTCR v1.1 was used to align the clonotypes against IMGT TRBV, TRBD and TRBJ reference segments. Analysis was restricted to V-J combinations with a frequency above 0.0001, which covered roughly 99% of repertoires. A TCS score was defined as the ratio between F50 (clonal expansion) and ExV (chaos), using BLOSUM62-based TCRdist between CDR3 peptides within each V-J. Welch's t-statistics and random forest reduced roughly 530 V-J features to roughly 13, which were used in a naive Bayes classifier (R e1071). No statistical method was used to fix the sample size in advance, and group allocation was not hidden from the investigators. The paper describes TCR Vbeta CDR3 sequencing of 135 peripheral blood samples, made up of some 42 ophthalmopathy patients, roughly 80 hyperthyroidism patients and approximately 17 progressor patients.

The sequence was collected from a woman aged 25 to 45 with Graves disease. Donor details come from another sample of the same person, matched by shared clones. This sequence uses TRBV27 and TRBJ2-2, and 10 bases in between align with TRBD1. Sequenced material: peripheral blood mononuclear cells (PBMCs), taken at new diagnosis, from a patient treated with antithyroid drugs. DNA sequence: TGTGCCAGCAGTTCACGACAGGGGGCGCGGTTGTCAACCGGGGAGCCGTTTTTT. Translated, it gives CASSSRQGARLSTGEPFF.